These 21 T cell receptor beta chains originate from one sample sequenced in a study of blood T cell repertoires in COVID-19. TCRdb keeps only in-frame clones here, not all; method: immunoSEQ multiplex PCR. The sample holds hundreds of thousands of clones, about 82% seen once. Sequenced sample: peripheral blood. These receptors all stem from a human donor in a cohort sampled during active COVID-19.

Notes on this clone: Other DNA sequences of this sample code for an identical CDR3. The chain joins TRBV12-3 or TRBV12-4 to TRBJ2-1; D unresolved. The V gene lost 3 bases and the J gene lost 6 bases, with 3 bases spanning the gap. The CDR3 runs to 11 residues. CDR3 nucleotides: TGTGCCAGCAGTTTCGGCAATGAGCAGTTCTTC. Its translation: CASSFGNEQFF.

This clone was recorded only once. CDR3 sequence (DNA): TGTGCCAGCAGCTTAGAACCGGGACAAGCTAACTATGGCTACACCTTC. Translation gives CASSLEPGQANYGYTF. The rearrangement links TRBV7-9 to TRBJ1-2; D is possibly TRBD1 (6 bases). Trimming shortened V by 1 base and J by 0 bases, and 12 bases separated the two germline ends. The CDR3 runs to 16 residues. CDR1 and CDR2 (germline): SEHNR, FQNEAQ (reference sequence).

The chain uses TRBV29-1 and TRBJ2-2, with D maybe TRBD2 (6 bases). The CDR3 loop spans 16 amino acids. Trimming stripped 2 bases from V and 0 bases from J, with 13 bases between. CDR1 is SQVTM, CDR2 ANQGSEA, per germline. Written as DNA, the CDR3 is TGCAGCGTTGAAATTTACGGGGGATCGAACACCGGGGAGCTGTTTTTT. Its protein product is CSVEIYGGSNTGELFF.

The V and J genes are TRBV14 and TRBJ2-2; D is perhaps TRBD2 (6 bases). The CDR3 totals 13 residues. The germline V gene encodes CDR1 SGHDN and CDR2 FVKESK. V shed 4 bases and J shed 6 bases, with 9 bases lying between them. The CDR3 DNA reads TGTGCCAGCAGCCCATGGGGGGCCGGGGAGCTGTTTTTT. Translating gives CASSPWGAGELFF.

The chain combines TRBV6-1 with TRBJ2-5, with a weak D call TRBD1 (5 bases). V lost 1 base and J lost 2, with 5 bases in between. CDR3 length: 13 residues. From germline, CDR1 is MNHNS and CDR2 SASEGT. The CDR3 is CASSEGQQETQYF. The CDR3 coding sequence is TGTGCCAGCAGTGAAGGACAGCAAGAGACCCAGTACTTC.

This clone was seen a handful of times. The gene calls are TRBV6-2 or TRBV6-3 and TRBJ1-2, with 8 bases that match TRBD1. This CDR3 comprises 15 residues. Germline CDR1 reads MNHEY; CDR2 reads SVGEGT. V was pared by 2 bases and J by 5 bases, with 7 bases of the junction left unmatched. Written as DNA, the CDR3 is TGTGCCAGCAGTTACACCGATGGACAGGGTTATGGCTACACCTTC. Amino acids: CASSYTDGQGYGYTF.

The chain uses TRBV5-1 and TRBJ1-2, with 8 bases aligning to TRBD1. This CDR3 spans 14 amino acids. V lost 5 bases and J lost 1; bases outside the gene matches: 4. CDR1 is SGHRS and CDR2 is YFSETQ in the germline V gene. The CDR3 reads CASSYGQGNYGYTF. For the CDR3, the DNA is TGCGCCAGCAGTTACGGACAGGGTAACTATGGCTACACCTTC.

The chain couples TRBV7-3 to TRBJ2-3; TRBD1 matches at 7 bases. Germline-derived CDR1 and CDR2 are SGHTA and FQGTGA. This CDR3 has 15 residues. The V and J ends lost 1 base and 3 bases, in that order; junction bases with no gene match: 4. The CDR3 region is CASSLKGGLTDTQYF. The CDR3 nucleotides are TGTGCCAGCAGCTTAAAAGGGGGCTTGACAGATACGCAGTATTTT.

The gene calls are TRBV3-1 (or the pseudogene TRBV3-2) and TRBJ2-5, with D perhaps TRBD2 (6 bases). With 7 bases removed from V and 4 bases from J, the gap between germline ends came to 13 bases. Germline V gene lookup returns CDR1 LGHDT and CDR2 YNNKEL (reference sequence). The CDR3 runs to 13 residues. In nucleotides, the CDR3 is TGTGCCAGCATAGGAGGGGCCGCAGAGACCCAGTACTTC. Protein sequence: CASIGGAAETQYF.

The chain combines TRBV9 with TRBJ2-2; 9 bases agree with TRBD1. Trimming at V came to 3 bases and at J to 1 base, leaving 7 bases not matched to a gene. The CDR3 loop spans 17 amino acids. Germline CDR1 SGDLS, CDR2 YYNGEE. The CDR3 is CASSALQGAVNTGELFF. The CDR3 DNA is TGTGCCAGCAGCGCATTACAGGGGGCGGTGAACACCGGGGAGCTGTTTTTT.

This clone was observed once. The chain uses TRBV18 and TRBJ1-2, with D possibly matching TRBD1 (6 bases). Germline values: CDR1 KGHSH, CDR2 LQKENI. This CDR3 has 13 amino acids. Trimming removed 3 bases from V and 6 bases from J, with 11 bases in between. CDR3 protein: CASSPGTRDGYTF. The CDR3 region has the DNA TGTGCCAGCTCACCCGGGACAAGGGATGGCTACACCTTC. The full variable domain, in which reference TRBV18 and TRBJ1-2 provide the parts outside the CDR3, is NAGVMQNPRHLVRRRGQEARLRCSPMKGHSHVYWYRQLPEEGLKFMVYLQKENIIDESGMPKERFSAEFPKEGPSILRIQQVVRGDSAAYFCASSPGTRDGYTFGSGTRLTVV.

The chain links TRBV5-4 to TRBJ2-4; 8 bases are a match to TRBD1. This CDR3 region has 13 residues. Per germline, CDR1 SGHNT and CDR2 YYREEE (reference sequence). Germline trimming cut 5 bases from V and 8 bases from J; bases unmatched to any gene: 6. CDR3 loop: CASRSDREDIQYF. CDR3 coding DNA: TGTGCCAGCAGGTCGGACAGGGAGGACATTCAGTACTTC.

The gene calls are TRBV6-5 and TRBJ2-3; tentatively, D is TRBD1 (6 bases). The CDR3 has 13 amino acids. Germline V gene data show CDR1 as MNHEY and CDR2 as SVGAGI. V was trimmed by 6 bases and J by 2 bases, leaving 9 bases between them. This chain's CDR3 is CASSGTHTDTQYF. The CDR3 DNA is TGTGCCAGCAGCGGGACACACACAGATACGCAGTATTTT.

V usage is TRBV11-2 and J usage is TRBJ2-2; possibly TRBD1 for D (6 bases). Germline values: CDR1 SGHAT, CDR2 FQNNGV. Trimming left V 1 base short and J 6 bases short, with 18 bases between. The CDR3 loop spans 17 amino acids. The CDR3 loop is CASSLVGMGAGSGELFF. DNA for the CDR3: TGTGCCAGCAGCTTAGTTGGTATGGGGGCTGGATCCGGGGAGCTGTTTTTT. Using reference TRBV11-2 and TRBJ2-2 for the parts outside the CDR3, the full variable domain is EAGVAQSPRYKIIEKRQSVAFWCNPISGHATLYWYQQILGQGPKLLIQFQNNGVVDDSQLPKDRFSAERLKGVDSTLKIQPAKLEDSAVYLCASSLVGMGAGSGELFFGEGSRLTVL.

The chain is built from TRBV2 and TRBJ1-2, with no clear D. Germline V lookup: CDR1 SNHLY, CDR2 FYNNEI. V lost 4 bases and J 4 bases, leaving 10 bases between the germline ends. The CDR3 loop spans 13 amino acids. CDR3 sequence (DNA): TGTGCCAGCAGTGCCGGGGTAGTCTATGGCTACACCTTC. Protein sequence: CASSAGVVYGYTF.

The rearrangement joins TRBV27 to TRBJ1-2, with D perhaps TRBD1 (6 bases). Trimming removed 0 bases at V and 5 bases at J, with 16 bases between. CDR1 MNHEY and CDR2 SMNVEV come from the germline V gene (reference sequence). The CDR3 spans 16 residues. The CDR3 protein is CASSLSGTHRGYGYTF. CDR3 coding DNA: TGTGCCAGCAGTTTATCGGGGACCCATAGGGGGTATGGCTACACCTTC.

This chain uses TRBV14 with TRBJ1-4; 9 bases map to TRBD1. V lost 3 bases and J lost 6; bases outside the gene matches: 5. The CDR3 totals 15 residues. Germline CDR1 reads SGHDN; CDR2 reads FVKESK. The DNA for the CDR3 is TGTGCCAGCAGCCACTACAGGGGGCGCGATGAAAAACTGTTTTTT. Encoded protein: CASSHYRGRDEKLFF.

This clone was detected a few times. The CDR3 loop is CASSQGLAGVYEQYF. CDR3 nucleotides: TGCGCCAGCAGCCAGGGACTAGCGGGGGTTTACGAGCAGTACTTC. The chain uses TRBV4-1 and TRBJ2-7, with 14 positions matching TRBD2. The CDR3 is 15 amino acids. With V trimmed by 3 bases and J by 4 bases, 2 bases remained unmatched. CDR1 and CDR2 from the germline V gene are MGHRA and YSYEKL.

This chain joins TRBV6-1 and TRBJ1-6, with unresolved D. V was clipped by 1 base and J by 5 bases, with 9 bases between them. Germline assignment: CDR1 MNHNS and CDR2 SASEGT. The length of the CDR3 is 15 residues. In nucleotides, the CDR3 is TGTGCCAGCAGTGAAGGCATGGCTGATAATTCACCCCTCCACTTT. Translation gives CASSEGMADNSPLHF.

The gene calls are TRBV7-8 and TRBJ1-5, with 10 bases lining up with TRBD1. Trimming cost V 5 bases and J 5 bases; bases outside gene matches: 6. Per germline, CDR1 SGHVS and CDR2 FQNEAQ. The CDR3 totals 15 residues. The CDR3 loop is CASSRGQGTYQPQHF. In DNA form, the CDR3 reads TGTGCCAGCAGCCGGGGACAGGGGACGTATCAGCCCCAGCATTTT.

The chain couples TRBV19 to TRBJ1-1; 7 nucleotides line up with TRBD1. CDR3 size: 14 residues. CDR1 and CDR2 from the germline V gene are LNHDA and SQIVND (reference sequence). Trimming at V came to 3 bases and at J to 4 bases, leaving 5 bases not matched to a gene. DNA of the CDR3: TGTGCCAGTAGTATTAAAGCAGGGGGCACTGAAGCTTTCTTT. Protein sequence: CASSIKAGGTEAFF. The complete variable domain, with remaining parts taken from reference TRBV19 and TRBJ1-1, reads DGGITQSPKYLFRKEGQNVTLSCEQNLNHDAMYWYRQDPGQGLRLIYYSQIVNDFQKGDIAEGYSVSREKKESFPLTVTSAQKNPTAFYLCASSIKAGGTEAFFGQGTRLTVV.